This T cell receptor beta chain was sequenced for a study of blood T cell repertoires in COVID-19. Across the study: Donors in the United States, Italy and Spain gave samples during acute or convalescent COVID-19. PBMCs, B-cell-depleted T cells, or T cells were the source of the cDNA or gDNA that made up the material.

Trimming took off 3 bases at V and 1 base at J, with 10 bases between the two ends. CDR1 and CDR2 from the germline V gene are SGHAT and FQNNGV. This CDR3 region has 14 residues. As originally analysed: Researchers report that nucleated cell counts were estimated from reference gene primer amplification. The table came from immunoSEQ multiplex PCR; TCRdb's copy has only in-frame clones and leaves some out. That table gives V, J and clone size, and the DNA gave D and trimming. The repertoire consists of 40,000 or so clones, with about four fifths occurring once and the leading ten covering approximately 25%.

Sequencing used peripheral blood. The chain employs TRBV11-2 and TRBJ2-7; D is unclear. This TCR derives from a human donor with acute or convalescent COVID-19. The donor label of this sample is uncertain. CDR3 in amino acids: CASSFSSLSYEQYF. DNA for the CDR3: TGTGCCAGCAGCTTTTCTAGTCTGTCCTACGAGCAGTACTTC.